This TCR beta chain came from a study of blood T cell repertoires in COVID-19. In the original analysis: Reference gene primer amplification yielded estimated nucleated cell counts. The protocol was immunoSEQ multiplex PCR, while the TCRdb copy is restricted to in-frame clones and leaves out a portion. V and J calls plus clone size are reproduced from that table; the DNA served to infer D and trimming. The repertoire consists of some 200,000 clones, with 81% occurring once and the leading ten covering approximately 9%. Per the germline V gene, CDR1 is LNHDA and CDR2 is SQIVND (reference sequence). Trimming removed 3 bases from V and 2 bases from J; junction bases left unmatched: 1. CDR3 length: 15 amino acids. Participants, roughly 18 to 90 years old, spanned around 25 US areas. Participant-given clinical history determined each cohort assignment.

The sample comprised PBMCs or T cells enriched from blood (not recorded which). The chain joins TRBV19 to TRBJ2-6; 7 bases align to TRBD1. This receptor was obtained from a woman aged 50 to 60 with acute COVID-19. The CDR3 spells CASSMGQTGANVLTF. In nucleotides, the CDR3 is TGTGCCAGTAGTATGGGACAGACTGGGGCCAACGTCCTGACTTTC.